This T cell receptor beta chain was captured by sequencing in a study of blood T cells in healthy people across ages. General study findings and limits: Possibly confounding the expanded clonotype changes was the fact that donor CMV status was unknown.

The second PCR ran roughly 7 to 11 cycles with a sample-barcoded 5' primer and J-beta primers. Each single sample gave us at least 2.5 million CDR3-containing paired-end reads. TCRdb passed the 5' RACE reads through MiXCR, listing each CDR3 protein once. The sample shows 1.5 million or so distinct CDR3 sequences, approximately 39% of them seen only once. The CDR3 is 15 residues long. The V and J ends lost 4 bases and 1 base respectively, with 10 bases between them. From germline, CDR1 is MNHEY and CDR2 SVGAGI. Samples each yielded at least 5 micrograms of total RNA. This clonotype occurred a few times. The antigen is not known.

The source is a woman between 18 and 29 years old in good health. The sequenced sample consisted of blood. The V call is TRBV6-5, the J call TRBJ2-2; D is perhaps TRBD1 or TRBD2 (5 bases each). The CDR3 region is CASSLGTRNTGELFF. The CDR3 region has the DNA TGTGCCAGCAGTTTAGGGACGAGGAACACCGGGGAGCTGTTTTTT.